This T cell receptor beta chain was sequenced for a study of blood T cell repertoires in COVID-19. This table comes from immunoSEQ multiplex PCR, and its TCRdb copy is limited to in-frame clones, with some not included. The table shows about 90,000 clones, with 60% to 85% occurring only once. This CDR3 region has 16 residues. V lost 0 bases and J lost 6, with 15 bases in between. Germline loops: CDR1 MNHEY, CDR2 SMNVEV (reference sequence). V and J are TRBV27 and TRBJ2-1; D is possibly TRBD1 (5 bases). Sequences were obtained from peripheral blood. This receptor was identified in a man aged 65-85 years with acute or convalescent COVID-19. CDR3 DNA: TGTGCCAGCAGTTTATCGGGCAGGGTGGGCTTCAATGAGCAGTTCTTC. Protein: CASSLSGRVGFNEQFF.